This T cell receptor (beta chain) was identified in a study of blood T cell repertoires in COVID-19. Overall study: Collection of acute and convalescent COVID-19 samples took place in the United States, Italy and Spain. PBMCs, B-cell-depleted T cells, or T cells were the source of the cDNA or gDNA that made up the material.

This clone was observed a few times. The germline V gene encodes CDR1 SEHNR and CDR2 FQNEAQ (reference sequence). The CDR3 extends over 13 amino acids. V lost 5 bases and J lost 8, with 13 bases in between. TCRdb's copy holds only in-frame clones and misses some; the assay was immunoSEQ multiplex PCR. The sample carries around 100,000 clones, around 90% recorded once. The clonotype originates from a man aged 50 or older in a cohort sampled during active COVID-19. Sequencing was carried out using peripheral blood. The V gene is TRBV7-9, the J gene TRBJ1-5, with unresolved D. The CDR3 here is CASSRTRDEPQHF. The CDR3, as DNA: TGTGCCAGCAGCAGAACCCGCGATGAGCCCCAGCATTTT.